This T cell receptor (beta chain) was recorded in a study of blood T cells in healthy people across ages (dated by TCRdb to the mid-2010s). With regard to the full study: In model experiments, template switching captured about one uniquely barcoded TCR beta cDNA molecule for every two T cells. The study measured age-related changes in TCR beta repertoire diversity using deep sequencing normalized with unique cDNA molecular identifiers. For two donors (one aged 18 to 30 and one aged 80 or older), the study analyzed two additional independent replicas of 1 million unique cDNA reads from the same blood draw. To avoid experimental bias, donors of different ages were distributed randomly across sequencing lanes. Donors were grouped into four age groups: young (average roughly 15 years), middle-aged (roughly 38), aged (62) and long-lived (approximately 81).

From its cysteine to its phenylalanine, the CDR3 spans 14 amino acids. Only CDR3 DNA remains: 42 bases, in frame from the first base. Trimming removed 6 bases from V and 6 bases from J, leaving 20 bases between the germline ends. The germline V gene (reference sequence) supplies CDR1 DFQATT and CDR2 SNEGSKA. Results and caveats for the whole study, not just this receptor: The percentage of naive T cells measured by flow cytometry correlated strongly with observed TCR beta diversity. Because donor CMV infection status was unknown, age-related changes in expanded clonotypes were potentially confounded. Compared with the aged group, the long-lived group had more naive CD4+ T cells, fewer expanded clones and increased TCR diversity, suggesting age selection. As age increased, observed TCR beta diversity per million T cells dropped in a roughly linear way, and a significant reduction was already evident by age around 41. Estimates of total diversity based on one million sequenced T cells were considered lower bounds and underestimates. Bulk unsorted PBMC profiling prevented conclusive comparison of naive and antigen-experienced compartments.

The donors were roughly 39 Caucasian individuals from Russia, aged roughly 6 to 100 years, who were systemically healthy. Roughly 10 milliliters of peripheral blood were drawn from each donor into EDTA-treated Vacutainer tubes. PBMCs were isolated by Ficoll-Paque density-gradient centrifugation, with at least 6 million obtained per sample. Total RNA was extracted from PBMCs with Trizol reagent, with at least 5.5 micrograms obtained per sample. Naive CD45RAhigh/CD27high T cell percentages were measured by flow cytometry on a PBMC aliquot from every donor. For this clonotype: Its antigen is not yet known. Base-call qualities are not available, and no considerably larger clone is one nucleotide away.

Library preparation employed 5' RACE. Sequenced using an Illumina HiSeq 2500. The second PCR ran for about 6 to 12 cycles and used a J-beta primer mix along with a sample-barcoded 5' primer. A template-switch 5' adaptor carrying 12 random nucleotides introduced a unique molecular identifier onto each TCR beta cDNA molecule. Each sample yielded at least 3 million CDR3-containing paired-end reads. First-strand cDNA was synthesized from all RNA with the Mint cDNA synthesis kit, primed by a TRBC-specific oligonucleotide. All cDNA was treated with uracil-DNA glycosylase and then went through a first 18-cycle PCR with the universal primers M1SS and BC2_uni_R. As for the authors' bioinformatics: Normalization of each sample was performed by random selection of 1 million high-quality reads, each carrying a distinct molecular identifier. Instead of being binned into consensus sequences, reads with shared molecular identifiers were discarded. MiTCR, run with a Q25 quality threshold and the strictest error-elimination algorithm, handled CDR3 identification, clonotype clustering and error correction. A nonparametric unseen species model with Euler transformation was used to estimate lower-bound total TCR beta diversity. TCRdb trimmed public reads at Q25 via fastp, called clones via MiXCR and kept in-frame beta chains. Under each unique CDR3 protein, matching rows form one entry showing the most common genes and DNA. Clone size and V and J calls follow TCRdb, not the original study. This sample gives about 670,000 distinct CDR3 sequences in total; around two fifths of them show up just once. About 30% of the sample is in the top ten clones.

Sequencing was done on a sample of blood. This sequence originates from a man older than 75 in good health. This chain joins TRBV20-1 to TRBJ1-2, with TRBD1 tentatively as D gene (6 bases match). The CDR3 protein sequence reads: CSAPDTGSGDGYTF. The DNA is TGCAGTGCCCCTGACACAGGGTCCGGCGATGGCTACACCTTC.